The clone carrying this T cell receptor beta chain was picked up one time. This CDR3 has 15 amino acids. Germline assignment: CDR1 SGDLS and CDR2 YYNGEE. The J segment lost 9 bases and the V segment lost 3 bases, leaving 9 bases of the junction unmatched. Membership in each cohort depended on participant-reported clinical history. The data originate from a study of blood T cell repertoires in COVID-19. For the study at large: Acute and convalescent COVID-19 samples came from the United States, Italy and Spain. Sample material is recorded as cDNA or gDNA derived from T cells, B-cell-depleted T cells, or PBMCs.

As originally analysed: Amplification with reference gene primers provided the estimates of nucleated cell counts. Sequencing was performed with immunoSEQ multiplex PCR; in TCRdb, only in-frame clones are kept and a portion is missing. D and trimming were read from the DNA, whereas the V and J calls and clone size are those reported in that table. The sample holds a few hundred thousand clones, roughly nine tenths seen once. V is TRBV9 and J is TRBJ1-4; TRBD1 matches 9 bases. Sequenced: PBMCs or T cells enriched from blood (not recorded which). The clonotype comes from a woman in her twenties or thirties who had recovered from COVID-19. The CDR3 spells CASSGAGQGQQKLFF. The CDR3 DNA follows: TGTGCCAGCAGCGGAGCAGGACAGGGGCAGCAAAAACTGTTTTTT.